The present T cell receptor beta chain was sequenced within a study of patients and donors after allogeneic stem cell transplantation. Germline trimming cut 2 bases from V and 7 bases from J; bases unmatched to any gene: 4. Germline V CDR1 and CDR2: SGHTA, FQGTGA. There are 14 residues in the CDR3. MiXCR was run by TCRdb on the RT-PCR reads, yielding one entry per CDR3 protein. The sample yields about 960,000 distinct CDR3 sequences, 18% seen once. This clonotype originated in a human donor who was either an allogeneic HSCT recipient or a stem cell or donor lymphocyte infusion donor (not recorded which). It is not recorded whose cells these are; they may come from a transplant donor. The sequenced sample was blood, either unsorted or a sorted T cell fraction (not recorded which). This rearrangement joins TRBV7-3 to TRBJ2-1; the match to TRBD2 covers 8 bases. Here the CDR3 DNA reads TGTGCCAGCAGCTTAGGTAGCGGGATAAATGAGCAGTTCTTC. It encodes CASSLGSGINEQFF.